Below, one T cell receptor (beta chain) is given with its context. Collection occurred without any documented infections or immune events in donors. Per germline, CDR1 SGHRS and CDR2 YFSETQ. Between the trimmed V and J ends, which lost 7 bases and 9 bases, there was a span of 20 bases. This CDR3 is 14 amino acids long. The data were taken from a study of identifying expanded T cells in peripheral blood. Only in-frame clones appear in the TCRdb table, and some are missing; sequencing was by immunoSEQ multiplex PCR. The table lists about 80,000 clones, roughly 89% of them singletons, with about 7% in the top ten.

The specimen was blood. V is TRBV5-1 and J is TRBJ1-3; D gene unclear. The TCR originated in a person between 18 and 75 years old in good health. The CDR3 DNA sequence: TGCGCCAGCTCCCTGGGTCCCACCGGTAGCACCATATATTTT. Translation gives CASSLGPTGSTIYF.